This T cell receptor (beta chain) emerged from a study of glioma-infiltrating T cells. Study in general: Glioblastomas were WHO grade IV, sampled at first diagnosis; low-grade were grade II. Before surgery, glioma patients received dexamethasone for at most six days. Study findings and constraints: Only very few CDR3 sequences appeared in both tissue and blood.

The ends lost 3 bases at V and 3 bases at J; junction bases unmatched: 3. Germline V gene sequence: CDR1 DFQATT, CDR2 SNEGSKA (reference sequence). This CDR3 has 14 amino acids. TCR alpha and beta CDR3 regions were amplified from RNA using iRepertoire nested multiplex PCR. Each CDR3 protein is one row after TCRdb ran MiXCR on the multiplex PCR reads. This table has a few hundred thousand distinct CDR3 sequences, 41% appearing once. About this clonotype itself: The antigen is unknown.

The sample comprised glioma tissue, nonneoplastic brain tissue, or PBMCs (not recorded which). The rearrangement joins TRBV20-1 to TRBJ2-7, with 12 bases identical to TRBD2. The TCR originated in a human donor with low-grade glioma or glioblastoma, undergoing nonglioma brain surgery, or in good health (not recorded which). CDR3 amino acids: CSARTSGSHYEQYF. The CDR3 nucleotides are TGCAGTGCTAGGACTAGCGGGAGTCACTACGAGCAGTACTTC.